Given below is one T cell receptor beta chain in context. Measured with immunoSEQ multiplex PCR; TCRdb has only the in-frame clones, and not every one. The profile covers roughly 110,000 clones, with more than 80% appearing a single time and 1.6% taken by the ten largest. These data come from a study of T cell changes during pregnancy in multiple sclerosis. The material sequenced was peripheral blood, taken before pregnancy. This sequence was found in a female donor with multiple sclerosis, enrolled in a pregnancy study.

The CDR3 protein is CASRSGGLTQYF. CDR3 in DNA: TGTGCCAGCAGGTCGGGGGGTCTGACCCAGTACTTC. The chain links TRBV2 to TRBJ2-5, with TRBD2 identical over 7 bases. Germline V CDR1 and CDR2: SNHLY, FYNNEI. This CDR3 spans 12 amino acids. The V and J ends lost 6 bases and 7 bases, in that order; junction bases with no gene match: 5. Based on the CDR3 plus reference TRBV2 and TRBJ2-5, the full variable domain is EPEVTQTPSHQVTQMGQEVILRCVPISNHLYFYWYRQILGQKVEFLVSFYNNEISEKSEIFDDQFSVERPDGSNFTLKIRSTKLEDSAMYFCASRSGGLTQYFGPGTRLLVL.